This TCR beta chain derives from a study of blood T cell repertoires in COVID-19 (dated by TCRdb to 2019 to 2021). General notes on the study: Samples from collaborators originated in the United States, Italy and Spain and spanned both the acute and convalescent phases of COVID-19. HLA class I and class II types, where available, came from metadata supplied by the sample provider rather than from assay-based typing. A de-identified subject ID, COVID-19 status, age in years and sex were almost always included in the sample metadata. The material from the prospective study consisted of cDNA or gDNA derived from T cells, B-cell-depleted T cells, or PBMCs. Deeply sampled blood TCRbeta repertoires from subjects exposed to, actively infected with, or recovered from COVID-19 were included in the dataset. The repertoires were made available in a free public database intended to serve as a resource for research on the immune response to SARS-CoV-2. Samples came from the ongoing ImmuneRACE study (first 160 participants) plus 1,254 subjects from 6 global collaborators. Study-wide findings and limitations: Clinical and demographic metadata were provided uncurated, with the amount varying by source and participant.

Its CDR3 holds 14 amino acids, cysteine through phenylalanine. Here the CDR3 DNA is all that survives: 42 bases in frame from base 1. V and J lose 3 bases and 5 bases, and a span of 8 bases separates them. The germline V gene supplies CDR1 KGHSH and CDR2 LQKENI. The immunoSEQ Assay, a bias-controlled multiplex PCR, was used to amplify TCRbeta CDR3 regions from genomic DNA. The original pipeline was this. Nucleated cell counts per sample were estimated from amplification of reference gene primers within the assay. To quantify the absolute abundance of each unique TCRbeta CDR3 rearrangement, sequence reads were collapsed and filtered. For each sample, productive Simpson clonality was calculated as the square root of Simpson's diversity index over productive rearrangements. The table was pulled from immuneACCESS by TCRdb, which kept in-frame rearrangements only. Such tables lose some clones; where checked, under half of the loss comes from unresolved V genes, and the rest has no known cause. V and J calls and clone size are as listed in that table; D and trimming were resolved from the DNA. The table for this sample lists 350,000 to 400,000 clones; 85% to 90% of them were counted only once. Less than 2% of the sample is in the top ten clones.

Participants in the prospective study were aged roughly 18 to 90 years, lived in some 24 United States geographic areas, and enrolled through a virtual design. In the prospective study, cohorts were assigned on the basis of participant-reported clinical history obtained from a screening survey and a study questionnaire. For ImmuneRACE Cohort 3, a participant was defined as recovered based on two consecutive negative NP/OP PCR tests, clearance by a healthcare professional, or resolution of symptoms. Mobile phlebotomists in the prospective study collected whole blood, serum and a nasopharyngeal or oropharyngeal swab from every participant. Over a 2-month period, participants in the prospective study had the option of providing additional blood draws and questionnaires. Prospective study blood samples were shipped either frozen or at room temperature before DNA extraction. With regard to this clone: The antigen it recognizes is unknown. No quality values exist for individual bases; no much larger clone is one base distant.

The sequence was obtained from a woman younger than 45 who had recovered from COVID-19. This receptor chain uses TRBV18 and TRBJ1-6, with no confident D gene call. Sequencing was done on a sample of PBMCs or T cells enriched from blood (not recorded which). Here the CDR3 is given as CASSPGGDNSPLHF. The DNA is TGTGCCAGCTCACCGGGCGGGGATAATTCACCCCTCCACTTT.